This TCR beta chain was identified in a study of blood T cell repertoires in COVID-19. V lost 4 bases, J lost 7 bases, and 13 bases lay in between. The CDR3 runs to 14 residues. Germline V gene sequence: CDR1 LGHDT, CDR2 YNNKEL (reference sequence). Measured with immunoSEQ multiplex PCR; TCRdb has only the in-frame clones, and not every one. Altogether some 140,000 clones are present, 75% to 90% being singletons, with the ten largest covering roughly 4.5%. The sequence was collected from a human donor in a cohort sampled during active COVID-19. The sequenced material came from peripheral blood. The chain joins TRBV3-1 (or the pseudogene TRBV3-2) to TRBJ2-2; D possibly corresponds to TRBD2 (7 bases). In DNA form, the CDR3 reads TGTGCCAGCAGCCGAGGGGGGGATGACGGGGAGCTGTTTTTT. Its protein is CASSRGGDDGELFF.